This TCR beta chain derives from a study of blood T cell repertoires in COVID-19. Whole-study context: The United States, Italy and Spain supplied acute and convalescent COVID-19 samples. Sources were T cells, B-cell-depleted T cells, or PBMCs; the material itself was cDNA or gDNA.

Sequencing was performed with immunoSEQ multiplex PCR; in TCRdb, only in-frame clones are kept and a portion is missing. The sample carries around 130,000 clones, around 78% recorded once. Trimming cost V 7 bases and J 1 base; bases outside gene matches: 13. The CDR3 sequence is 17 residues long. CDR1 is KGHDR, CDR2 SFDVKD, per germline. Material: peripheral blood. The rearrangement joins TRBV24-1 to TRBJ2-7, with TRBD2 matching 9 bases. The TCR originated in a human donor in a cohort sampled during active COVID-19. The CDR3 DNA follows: TGTGCCACCAGGGACCCCATGCCAGCGGGGGGTTCCTACGAGCAGTACTTC. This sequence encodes CATRDPMPAGGSYEQYF.